This passage covers 6 T cell receptor beta chains from one sample sequenced in a study of radiotherapy plus CTLA-4 blockade in lung cancer. The repertoire was sequenced with immunoSEQ multiplex PCR; TCRdb's copy has only in-frame clones and lacks some. This sample has over 70,000 clones, with around 87% found just once. The material was peripheral blood, obtained from a patient treated with radiotherapy plus ipilimumab. All receptors come from a human donor with non-small cell lung cancer who had a partial response to radiotherapy plus ipilimumab.

J is TRBJ1-5 and V is TRBV28; TRBD1 might be the D (6 bases). The germline V gene has CDR1 MDHEN and CDR2 SYDVKM. CDR3 length equals 17 residues. The V gene lost 3 bases and the J gene lost 0 bases, with 15 bases spanning the gap. CDR3 nucleotide sequence: TGTGCCAGCAGTTTGACTACCGGGACAAGTAGCAATCAGCCCCAGCATTTT. This encodes CASSLTTGTSSNQPQHF.

The chain employs TRBV9 and TRBJ2-2, with D perhaps matching TRBD2 (5 bases). The CDR3 sequence is 14 residues long. Germline CDR1 SGDLS, CDR2 YYNGEE. With 6 bases removed from V and 4 bases from J, the gap between germline ends came to 13 bases. This CDR3 reads CASTPAAGTGELFF. Written as DNA, the CDR3 is TGTGCCAGCACCCCGGCTGCGGGCACCGGGGAGCTGTTTTTT.

This clone has more than one count but fewer than ten. The rearrangement links TRBV10-2 to TRBJ1-3; TRBD1 might be the D (5 bases). Trimming shortened V by 0 bases and J by 8 bases, and 14 bases separated the two germline ends. Germline lookup yields CDR1 WSHSY and CDR2 SAAADI. The CDR3 covers 15 residues. The CDR3 DNA is TGCGCCAGCAGTGAGTCGACTCTTTTAGGGGACACCATATATTTT. This codes for CASSESTLLGDTIYF.

The V call is TRBV19, the J call TRBJ1-4; possible D gene TRBD1, 5 bases. This CDR3 has 15 residues. With 6 bases removed from V and 0 bases from J, the gap between germline ends came to 11 bases. CDR1 is LNHDA and CDR2 is SQIVND in the germline V gene (reference sequence). The CDR3 DNA is TGTGCCAGTAGGAACCGGGGGGCAACTAATGAAAAACTGTTTTTT. It codes for CASRNRGATNEKLFF. Variable domain in full (rest from reference TRBV19 and TRBJ1-4): DGGITQSPKYLFRKEGQNVTLSCEQNLNHDAMYWYRQDPGQGLRLIYYSQIVNDFQKGDIAEGYSVSREKKESFPLTVTSAQKNPTAFYLCASRNRGATNEKLFFGSGTQLSVL.

The chain employs TRBV19 and TRBJ1-1; 9 positions agree with TRBD1. The CDR3 covers 14 residues. J lost 3 bases, V lost 8 bases, and 7 bases had no gene match. Germline assignment: CDR1 LNHDA and CDR2 SQIVND (reference sequence). This CDR3 is CASHRDRVDTEAFF. DNA of the CDR3: TGTGCCAGTCACCGGGACAGGGTCGACACTGAAGCTTTCTTT.

This chain links TRBV6-4 with TRBJ2-3; 11 nucleotides match TRBD2. Germline V gene sequence: CDR1 MRHNA, CDR2 SNTAGT. CDR3 length: 16 residues. V shed 0 bases, J shed 6 bases, and the junction held 5 bases outside the gene matches. CDR3 sequence reads: CASSDSILAGADTQYF. CDR3 sequence (DNA): TGTGCCAGCAGTGACTCGATACTAGCGGGGGCTGATACGCAGTATTTT.